This T cell receptor (beta chain) stems from a study of blood T cells in healthy people across ages. Study outcomes and limitations: Samples with more naive T cells showed higher observed beta diversity. In long-lived donors, naive CD4+ cell counts and diversity exceeded those of aged donors.

V was clipped by 9 bases and J by 5 bases, with 10 bases between them. The CDR3 extends over 11 amino acids. Germline V gene sequence: CDR1 SNHLY, CDR2 FYNNEI. Together with a sample-barcoded 5' primer, a J-beta primer mix was included in a second PCR lasting about 6 to 12 cycles. TCRdb ran MiXCR on the 5' RACE reads and lists one entry per CDR3 protein. The sample includes roughly 860,000 distinct CDR3 sequences, under 80% seen only once; the top ten take about 30%. Remarks on this clonotype: The antigen is not known.

The TCR was taken from a man between 25 and 39 years old in good health. This chain joins TRBV2 and TRBJ1-1; no firm D call. The specimen was blood. The CDR3 reads CARGRRTEAFF. CDR3 nucleotide sequence: TGTGCCAGGGGCAGGAGGACTGAAGCTTTCTTT.